Listed below are T cell receptor beta chains from one sample, sequenced in a study of T-cell memory formation after mild COVID-19. One entry per CDR3 protein, called by TCRdb with MiXCR from the 5' RACE reads. The sample holds about 320,000 distinct CDR3 sequences, approximately 15% seen once. Sequencing was done on a sample of PBMCs or a T cell subset sorted from them (not recorded which). The receptors originated from a young man who had mild COVID-19 (a few samples of this study predate the infection). Cell type and time point are not known. Both conserved end residues are part of each CDR3. The D gene is left open where the match is weak. Not every row has a clone size; where given, it reads once, few, many or a size class.

clone size	D gene	V gene	J gene	CDR3 DNA	CDR3 protein
-	-	TRBV7-9	TRBJ2-1	TGTGCCAGCAGCTTAGTGGTGCTTAGTATGAATGAGCAGTTCTTC	CASSLVVLSMNEQFF
-	TRBD1	TRBV9	TRBJ2-2	TGTGCCAGCAGAGGACAGGGGGCTGGAACCGGGGAGCTGTTTTTT	CASRGQGAGTGELFF
-	-	TRBV11-2	TRBJ2-5	TGTGCCAGCTTAAGGACCGCTAGCCGCAGCGAGACCCAGTACTTC	CASLRTASRSETQYF
many	-	TRBV7-6	TRBJ2-4	TGTGCCAGCAGCTTAGCATCCGGCTACCCCACTTTGAACATTCAGTACTTC	CASSLASGYPTLNIQYF
few	-	TRBV5-1	TRBJ1-6	TGCGCCAGCAGCATTGGGACACCCGCATCGCCCCTCCACTTT	CASSIGTPASPLHF
few	-	TRBV30	TRBJ1-5	TGTGCCTGGTCAAACACGGGCCTCAATCAGCCCCAGCATTTT	CAWSNTGLNQPQHF
many	-	TRBV5-1	TRBJ1-1	TGCGCCAGCAGACAAAGACCGTCGAGTAACACTGAAGCTTTCTTT	CASRQRPSSNTEAFF
-	TRBD2	TRBV18	TRBJ2-3	TGTGCCAGCTCACCAAGACTAGCGGGGATGGGACCAGATACGCAGTATTTT	CASSPRLAGMGPDTQYF
-	TRBD1	TRBV6-2/TRBV6-3	TRBJ2-7	TGTGCCAGCAGTTACCCGGACAGGAGCTACGAGCAGTACTTC	CASSYPDRSYEQYF
-	-	TRBV3-1	TRBJ1-6	TGTGCCAGCAGCCTCAGCGATAATTCACCCCTCCACTTT	CASSLSDNSPLHF
-	-	TRBV9	TRBJ2-1	TGTGCCAGCAGCGTAGACCATGGGGCATACAATGAGCAGTTCTTC	CASSVDHGAYNEQFF
few	TRBD2	TRBV5-1	TRBJ2-7	TGCGCCAGCAGCTCGGGGCGCGGGGGGGCCTTCGAGCAGTACTTC	CASSSGRGGAFEQYF
few	-	TRBV3-1	TRBJ2-3	TGTGCCAGCAGCCAAGGCTGGCTAAGCACAGATACGCAGTATTTT	CASSQGWLSTDTQYF
-	TRBD1	TRBV7-2	TRBJ1-2	TGTGCCAGCAGCTGGGAGACAGGGCGTTTTGACGGCTACACCTTC	CASSWETGRFDGYTF
-	-	TRBV9	TRBJ1-1	TGTGCCAGCAGCGGACACCTGAACACTGAAGCTTTCTTT	CASSGHLNTEAFF
-	-	TRBV4-1	TRBJ2-2	TGCGCCAGCAGCCAAGGGGATGGCGGGGAGCTGTTTTTT	CASSQGDGGELFF
few	TRBD2	TRBV2	TRBJ2-1	TGTGCCAGCAGTGACGGCGGGGGACCCTACAATGAGCAGTTCTTC	CASSDGGGPYNEQFF
-	-	TRBV4-1	TRBJ2-1	TGCGCCAGCAGCCAATACGCAGGGGAAGTTTCCAATGAGCAGTTCTTC	CASSQYAGEVSNEQFF
few	-	TRBV12-3/TRBV12-4	TRBJ1-5	TGTGCCAGCAGGGTCAGGTCGCAAGGACATCAGCCCCAGCATTTT	CASRVRSQGHQPQHF
-	-	TRBV4-1	TRBJ1-1	TGCGCCAGCAGCCAAGAGGGACGGGGGACAACCCCCGTGGAAGCTTTCTTT	CASSQEGRGTTPVEAFF
many	TRBD1	TRBV5-1	TRBJ1-1	TGTGCCAGCAGCCTCCGACAGGGATCGAACACTGAAGCTTTCTTT	CASSLRQGSNTEAFF
-	TRBD1	TRBV4-3	TRBJ2-7	TGCGCCAGCAGCCTACAGGGGGGAACCTACGAGCAGTACTTC	CASSLQGGTYEQYF
-	TRBD2	TRBV14	TRBJ2-5	TGTGCCAGCAGCCCCTTGAGAGCGGGGGGGTACGAGACCCAGTACTTC	CASSPLRAGGYETQYF
many	-	TRBV5-6	TRBJ2-1	TGTGCCAGCAGCTTTGGTCATTATCGGGGTGAGCAGTTCTTC	CASSFGHYRGEQFF
-	TRBD1	TRBV5-5	TRBJ2-1	TGTGCCAGCAGCGGACAGGGGGAGGCGTACAATGAGCAGTTCTTC	CASSGQGEAYNEQFF
few	-	TRBV9	TRBJ2-2	TGTGCCAGCAGCGTAGTGGAAATTGGTGTTGGGGGGAGCAACACCGGGGAGCTGTTTTTT	CASSVVEIGVGGSNTGELFF
few	TRBD1	TRBV20-1	TRBJ2-1	TGCAGTGCAAGGGACAGCCTCTACAATGAGCAGTTCTTC	CSARDSLYNEQFF
few	-	TRBV6-1	TRBJ2-5	TGTGCCAGCAGTGTGGGGCGGGGTGCGACCCAGTACTTC	CASSVGRGATQYF
many	-	TRBV7-2	TRBJ1-1	TGTGCCAGCAGCCCCCAGCAGGGTAGGAACACTGAAGCTTTCTTT	CASSPQQGRNTEAFF
-	-	TRBV4-3	TRBJ2-7	TGCGCCAGCAGCCAAGATGTCCTACAGCCCTCCTACGAGCAGTACTTC	CASSQDVLQPSYEQYF
-	TRBD1	TRBV20-1	TRBJ1-6	TGCAGTGCTAGAAAGGACAGGGAATCACCCCTCCACTTT	CSARKDRESPLHF
few	TRBD2	TRBV4-1	TRBJ2-1	TGCGCCAGCAGCAACGGCGGGGGGGCAGGTGAGCAGTTCTTC	CASSNGGGAGEQFF
many	TRBD1	TRBV7-2	TRBJ1-2	TGTGCCAGCAGCTGGCCGCCGGGACAGGGCCGCGGCTACACCTTC	CASSWPPGQGRGYTF
-	-	TRBV7-9	TRBJ1-1	TGTGCCAGCAGCTTAAACTCCCGGGGTGAAGCTTTCTTT	CASSLNSRGEAFF
-	-	TRBV6-5	TRBJ1-6	TGTGCCAGCAGTTACAGTAACTCCTATAACTCACCCCTCCACTTT	CASSYSNSYNSPLHF
-	-	TRBV7-2	TRBJ2-5	TGTGCCAGCAGCTTAAATGGAGGACAAGAGACCCAGTACTTC	CASSLNGGQETQYF
-	-	TRBV7-9	TRBJ1-1	TGTGCCAGCAGCTTAGCGGTAACCGGCCCTGAAGCTTTCTTT	CASSLAVTGPEAFF
-	TRBD2	TRBV5-5	TRBJ2-1	TGTGCCAGCAGCTTGGGACTAGCGAGGAATGAGCAGTTCTTC	CASSLGLARNEQFF
few	-	TRBV29-1	TRBJ2-2	TGCAGCGTTAGAGAGGGGACCGGGGAGCTGTTTTTT	CSVREGTGELFF
-	-	TRBV15	TRBJ2-5	TGTGCCACCAGCAGAGATCCGACTAGACAAGAGACCCAGTACTTC	CATSRDPTRQETQYF
many	-	TRBV7-8	TRBJ1-1	TGTGCCAGCAGCTACTCGCCCAGGGGCGGCACTGAAGCTTTCTTT	CASSYSPRGGTEAFF
many	-	TRBV4-1	TRBJ1-1	TGCGCCAGCAGCCCGGTTGGGAGGAACACTGAAGCTTTCTTT	CASSPVGRNTEAFF
few	TRBD1	TRBV10-3	TRBJ1-2	TGTGCCCTCCGGGACAGCCTTCGGTATGGCTACACCTTC	CALRDSLRYGYTF
few	-	TRBV24-1	TRBJ2-5	TGTGCCACCAGTGATGGCATTCGGACGTACTTC	CATSDGIRTYF
many	TRBD1	TRBV18	TRBJ1-2	TGTGCCAGCTCACTAAATACAGGGGGCGATGGCTACACCTTC	CASSLNTGGDGYTF
-	-	TRBV6-2/TRBV6-3	TRBJ2-2	TGTGCCAGCAGTTACGAAACTCTGAACACCGGGGAGCTGTTTTTT	CASSYETLNTGELFF
few	-	TRBV6-6	TRBJ2-2	TGTGCCAGCAGTCGGGACTTACCAACCGGGGAGCTGTTTTTT	CASSRDLPTGELFF
-	-	TRBV5-6	TRBJ1-1	TGTGCCAGCAGCTTGGCGTTAGAGGGCACTGAAGCTTTCTTT	CASSLALEGTEAFF
few	TRBD1	TRBV20-1	TRBJ2-7	TGCAGTGCTAGGGGGACAGGGGGAGACAACGAGCAGTACTTC	CSARGTGGDNEQYF
few	-	TRBV7-9	TRBJ2-5	TGTGCCAGCAGCAACCCCGGGGAGACCCAGTACTTC	CASSNPGETQYF
few	-	TRBV20-1	TRBJ2-5	TGCAGTGCTAGAGACCGGGGGAGCGCCCAAGAGACCCAGTACTTC	CSARDRGSAQETQYF
many	-	TRBV7-8	TRBJ2-3	TGTGCCAGCAGCTTAGGGGACACGTCCACAGATACGCAGTATTTT	CASSLGDTSTDTQYF
-	TRBD1	TRBV28	TRBJ1-2	TGTGCCGAGACAGGGGACGGCTATGGCTACACCTTC	CAETGDGYGYTF
few	-	TRBV11-2	TRBJ2-1	TGTGCCAGCAGCCGATCCCGGGGGGCGCGCTACAATGAGCAGTTCTTC	CASSRSRGARYNEQFF
few	-	TRBV4-3	TRBJ2-1	TGCGCCAGCAGCCAAGGTACTGCGCGGTACAATGAGCAGTTCTTC	CASSQGTARYNEQFF
-	-	TRBV24-1	TRBJ1-2	TGTGCCACCAGTGATTATAGGGGTTATGGCTACACCTTC	CATSDYRGYGYTF
-	-	TRBV6-5	TRBJ2-2	TGTGCCAGCAGTTACGTCCGGGACACCGGGGAGCTGTTTTTT	CASSYVRDTGELFF
-	-	TRBV7-6	TRBJ1-6	TGTGCCAGCAGCTCCGAGGGCCAGCTAGTTAATTCACCCCTCCACTTT	CASSSEGQLVNSPLHF
-	TRBD2	TRBV7-2	TRBJ2-2	TGTGCCAGCAGGGTGGCGGGGGAGAACACCGGGGAGCTGTTTTTT	CASRVAGENTGELFF
once	TRBD1	TRBV11-2	TRBJ2-3	TGTGCCAGCAGCCCCGCCCGGGACAGGGGACCGGCAGATACGCAGTATTTT	CASSPARDRGPADTQYF